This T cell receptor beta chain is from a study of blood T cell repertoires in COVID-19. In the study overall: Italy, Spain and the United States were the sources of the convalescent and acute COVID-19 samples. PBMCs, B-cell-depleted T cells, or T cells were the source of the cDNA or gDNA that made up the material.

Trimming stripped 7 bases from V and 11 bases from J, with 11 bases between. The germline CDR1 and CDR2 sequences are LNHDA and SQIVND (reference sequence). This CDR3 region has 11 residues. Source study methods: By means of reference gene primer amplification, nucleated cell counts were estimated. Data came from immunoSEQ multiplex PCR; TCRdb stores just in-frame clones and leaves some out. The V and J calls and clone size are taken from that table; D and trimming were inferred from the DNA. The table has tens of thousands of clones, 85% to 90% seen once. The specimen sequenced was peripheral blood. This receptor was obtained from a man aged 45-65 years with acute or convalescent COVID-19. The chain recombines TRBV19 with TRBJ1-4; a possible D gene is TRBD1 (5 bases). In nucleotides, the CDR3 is TGTGCCAGTACAGATGGGGCTAAACTGTTTTTT. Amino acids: CASTDGAKLFF.